The 6 T cell receptor beta chains in this list originate from one sample, sequenced in a study of T cells expressing NK-cell markers. TCRdb reprocessed the 5' RACE reads, with one entry per CDR3 protein and no DNA. The repertoire table contains hundreds of thousands of distinct CDR3 sequences. Sequenced: blood T cells: a sorted CD56 or NKG2C T cell subset, CD4+ or CD8+ T cells, or bulk PBMC T cells (not recorded which). These receptors were collected from a woman between 18 and 75 years old in good health.

The chain has TRBV10-3 and TRBJ2-3. The CDR3 is 14 residues long. Germline loops: CDR1 ENHRY, CDR2 SYGVKD. The CDR3 is CAISVGRSTDTQYF.

This chain joins TRBV20-1 and TRBJ2-6; TCRdb selects TRBD1, and the lack of DNA leaves this call unchecked. Germline CDR1 and CDR2: DFQATT and SNEGSKA (reference sequence). The CDR3 has 15 amino acids. The CDR3: CSATLQGSGANVLTF.

The chain has TRBV20-1 and TRBJ2-1; the D call of TRBD1 rests on TCRdb alone, since no DNA is present to check it. This CDR3 is 16 amino acids long. The V gene's germline CDR1 is DFQATT and CDR2 SNEGSKA (reference sequence). CDR3 loop: CSAQGGLATFYNEQFF.

The chain combines TRBV27 with TRBJ2-3. Germline loops: CDR1 MNHEY, CDR2 SMNVEV (reference sequence). This CDR3 region has 16 residues. The CDR3 sequence is CASSLVSGPNTDTQYF.

The J gene is TRBJ2-3, the V gene TRBV4-1; TCRdb designates TRBD2, a call that cannot be tested without DNA. The CDR3 length is 16 residues. Germline V gives CDR1 MGHRA, CDR2 YSYEKL. CDR3: CASSPPRSGSGSPQYF.

The CDR3 is CASSEPGQGAGEQYF. The rearrangement links TRBV6-1 to TRBJ2-7; TCRdb indicates TRBD1, and absent DNA this call remains unverified. Germline CDR1 reads MNHNS; CDR2 reads SASEGT. The CDR3 totals 15 residues.